Listed below are T cell receptor beta chains from one sample, sequenced in a study of CD8 T cells in ankylosing spondylitis. In TCRdb, the 5' RACE reads were re-called with MiXCR into one record per CDR3 protein. Of about 240,000 distinct CDR3 sequences listed, roughly a tenth were seen once; the top ten hold 2.5% to 3%. Source material: blood, either unsorted or a sorted T cell fraction (not recorded which). These receptors all come from a male donor with ankylosing spondylitis or in good health (not recorded which). CDR3s include the opening cysteine and the closing phenylalanine or tryptophan. Each record gives: D gene, J gene, clone size, V gene, CDR3 protein, CDR3 DNA. D genes are given only for firm matches. Not all rows give a size; the values are once, few, many and, for expanded clones, a class.

D gene: .
J gene: TRBJ2-7
clone size: many
V gene: TRBV6-1
CDR3 protein: CASSEPRVQYF
CDR3 DNA: TGTGCCAGCAGTGAACCGCGTGTGCAGTACTTC

D gene: .
J gene: TRBJ2-3
clone size: many
V gene: TRBV29-1
CDR3 protein: CSATTAPSTDTQYF
CDR3 DNA: TGCAGCGCCACTACAGCCCCTAGCACAGATACGCAGTATTTT

D gene: TRBD1
J gene: TRBJ1-2
clone size: many
V gene: TRBV29-1
CDR3 protein: CSVRGQGVVGYTF
CDR3 DNA: TGCAGCGTCCGGGGACAGGGGGTTGTAGGCTACACCTTC

D gene: TRBD2
J gene: TRBJ2-5
clone size: many
V gene: TRBV3-1
CDR3 protein: CASSQDFSGSEETQYF
CDR3 DNA: TGTGCCAGCAGCCAAGATTTTAGCGGGTCTGAAGAGACCCAGTACTTC

D gene: TRBD2
J gene: TRBJ2-1
clone size: many
V gene: TRBV2
CDR3 protein: CASRSQRTSNDEQFF
CDR3 DNA: TGTGCCAGCAGATCCCAGAGGACTAGTAACGATGAGCAGTTCTTC

D gene: .
J gene: TRBJ2-3
clone size: many
V gene: TRBV29-1
CDR3 protein: CSGLLTDTQYF
CDR3 DNA: TGCAGCGGACTCCTCACAGATACGCAGTATTTT

D gene: .
J gene: TRBJ2-5
clone size: many
V gene: TRBV3-1
CDR3 protein: CASSLPVPPGQETQYF
CDR3 DNA: TGTGCCAGCAGCCTCCCAGTGCCCCCGGGCCAAGAGACCCAGTACTTC

D gene: .
J gene: TRBJ2-7
clone size: many
V gene: TRBV6-5
CDR3 protein: CASSTGGEQYF
CDR3 DNA: TGTGCCAGCAGTACAGGCGGCGAGCAGTACTTC

D gene: .
J gene: TRBJ1-2
clone size: many
V gene: TRBV9
CDR3 protein: CASSPTGAIVTNYGYTF
CDR3 DNA: TGTGCCAGCAGCCCAACCGGGGCCATCGTTACTAACTATGGCTACACCTTC

D gene: .
J gene: TRBJ1-5
clone size: many
V gene: TRBV3-1
CDR3 protein: CASSQIRDGSLTQHF
CDR3 DNA: TGTGCCAGCAGCCAAATCCGGGACGGATCGTTGACCCAGCATTTT

D gene: TRBD2
J gene: TRBJ2-2
clone size: .
V gene: TRBV11-2
CDR3 protein: CASSLGLAETGELFF
CDR3 DNA: TGTGCCAGCAGCTTGGGACTAGCGGAAACCGGGGAGCTGTTTTTT

D gene: .
J gene: TRBJ2-7
clone size: many
V gene: TRBV10-3
CDR3 protein: CAISAPAARTSRSYEQYF
CDR3 DNA: TGTGCCATCAGTGCCCCCGCCGCACGGACCTCCCGCTCCTACGAGCAGTACTTC

D gene: TRBD1
J gene: TRBJ2-7
clone size: .
V gene: TRBV6-1
CDR3 protein: CASGSGQGAGEQYF
CDR3 DNA: TGTGCCAGTGGGTCGGGACAGGGGGCGGGTGAGCAGTACTTC

D gene: .
J gene: TRBJ2-7
clone size: few
V gene: TRBV19
CDR3 protein: CASGRAEQYF
CDR3 DNA: TGTGCCAGTGGACGCGCGGAGCAGTACTTC

D gene: TRBD2
J gene: TRBJ2-3
clone size: many
V gene: TRBV5-1
CDR3 protein: CASSLGLASDTQYF
CDR3 DNA: TGCGCCAGCAGCTTGGGACTAGCCAGCGATACGCAGTATTTT

D gene: .
J gene: TRBJ1-1
clone size: many
V gene: TRBV5-1
CDR3 protein: CASSPLVGSSEAFF
CDR3 DNA: TGCGCCAGCAGCCCCCTTGTAGGCAGCTCTGAAGCTTTCTTT

D gene: .
J gene: TRBJ2-4
clone size: few
V gene: TRBV20-1
CDR3 protein: CSANTRDRIAKNIQYF
CDR3 DNA: TGCAGTGCTAATACCAGGGACCGAATAGCCAAAAACATTCAGTACTTC

D gene: TRBD1
J gene: TRBJ1-5
clone size: many
V gene: TRBV6-1
CDR3 protein: CASNTQGESQPQHF
CDR3 DNA: TGTGCCAGCAACACCCAGGGGGAGAGCCAGCCCCAGCATTTT

D gene: TRBD1
J gene: TRBJ1-2
clone size: many
V gene: TRBV12-3/TRBV12-4
CDR3 protein: CASSRSGTDYGYTF
CDR3 DNA: TGTGCCAGCAGTCGATCCGGGACAGACTATGGCTACACCTTC

D gene: TRBD2
J gene: TRBJ2-5
clone size: many
V gene: TRBV3-1
CDR3 protein: CASSRLVGLAGFGTQYF
CDR3 DNA: TGTGCCAGCAGCCGGCTGGTGGGACTAGCGGGATTTGGGACCCAGTACTTC

D gene: .
J gene: TRBJ1-2
clone size: many
V gene: TRBV10-3
CDR3 protein: CAISAQPGGDGYTF
CDR3 DNA: TGTGCCATCAGTGCCCAACCCGGGGGGGACGGCTACACCTTC

D gene: .
J gene: TRBJ1-5
clone size: .
V gene: TRBV6-1
CDR3 protein: CASSEALREQPQHF
CDR3 DNA: TGTGCCAGCAGTGAAGCGCTTCGGGAACAGCCCCAGCATTTT

D gene: .
J gene: TRBJ2-1
clone size: few
V gene: TRBV29-1
CDR3 protein: CSVGHLILNNEQFF
CDR3 DNA: TGCAGCGTTGGACACCTTATACTTAACAATGAGCAGTTCTTC

D gene: .
J gene: TRBJ2-3
clone size: many
V gene: TRBV7-2
CDR3 protein: CASSLETGTQYF
CDR3 DNA: TGTGCCAGCAGCTTAGAGACCGGTACGCAGTATTTT

D gene: TRBD2
J gene: TRBJ2-1
clone size: many
V gene: TRBV28
CDR3 protein: CASSSPSPPGLAGGVNEQFF
CDR3 DNA: TGTGCCAGCAGTTCTCCGTCACCCCCGGGACTAGCGGGGGGGGTCAATGAGCAGTTCTTC

D gene: .
J gene: TRBJ2-5
clone size: .
V gene: TRBV7-6
CDR3 protein: CASKKGDQETQYF
CDR3 DNA: TGTGCCAGCAAAAAGGGGGACCAAGAGACCCAGTACTTC

D gene: TRBD1
J gene: TRBJ1-2
clone size: many
V gene: TRBV20-1
CDR3 protein: CSAPDRAYGYTF
CDR3 DNA: TGCAGTGCTCCCGACAGGGCCTATGGCTACACCTTC

D gene: .
J gene: TRBJ2-2
clone size: .
V gene: TRBV6-2/TRBV6-3
CDR3 protein: CASSYEAPWRELFF
CDR3 DNA: TGTGCCAGCAGTTACGAGGCGCCGTGGAGGGAGCTGTTTTTT

D gene: .
J gene: TRBJ1-3
clone size: .
V gene: TRBV12-3/TRBV12-4
CDR3 protein: CASRLRGDSGNTIYF
CDR3 DNA: TGTGCCAGCAGGCTCAGGGGAGATTCTGGAAACACCATATATTTT

D gene: .
J gene: TRBJ1-6
clone size: many
V gene: TRBV3-1
CDR3 protein: CASSPQELLNSPLHF
CDR3 DNA: TGTGCCAGCAGCCCACAGGAACTTTTGAATTCACCCCTCCACTTT

D gene: TRBD2
J gene: TRBJ2-1
clone size: many
V gene: TRBV12-3/TRBV12-4
CDR3 protein: CASSLAFDSTGTSGEQFF
CDR3 DNA: TGTGCCAGCAGTTTAGCCTTTGACTCCACCGGGACTAGTGGTGAGCAGTTCTTC

D gene: TRBD1
J gene: TRBJ2-5
clone size: many
V gene: TRBV5-1
CDR3 protein: CASSLDRQGTKTQYF
CDR3 DNA: TGCGCCAGCAGCTTGGACCGACAGGGGACGAAGACCCAGTACTTC

D gene: .
J gene: TRBJ1-5
clone size: many
V gene: TRBV12-3/TRBV12-4
CDR3 protein: CASSLGGGSNQPQHF
CDR3 DNA: TGTGCCAGCAGTTTGGGGGGAGGTAGCAATCAGCCCCAGCATTTT

D gene: .
J gene: TRBJ1-2
clone size: many
V gene: TRBV30
CDR3 protein: CAWSRRGGGYTF
CDR3 DNA: TGTGCCTGGAGTCGACGGGGGGGAGGCTACACCTTC